These 6 T cell receptor beta chains were all obtained from the same sample, sequenced in a study of cytomegalovirus exposure and HLA in healthy donors. Researchers ran the PCR with 60 Vbeta and 13 Jbeta primers. The method was immunoSEQ multiplex PCR; TCRdb's version includes in-frame clones alone and lacks a portion of them. The sample contains 72,000 or so clones, 70% to 85% of which appear only once. The sequenced sample was PBMCs. The receptor set was obtained from a human donor in good health.

This clone was observed a handful of times. The chain combines TRBV5-1 with TRBJ2-1; D may be TRBD2 (6 bases). V gave up 0 bases and J gave up 8 bases, with 21 bases separating them. The CDR3 is 17 amino acids. Looked up from germline, CDR1 is SGHRS and CDR2 is YFSETQ. The CDR3 loop reads CASSLVGGALRGDEQFF. CDR3 nucleotide sequence: TGCGCCAGCAGCTTGGTAGGAGGGGCCCTACGCGGGGATGAGCAGTTCTTC.

The chain carries TRBV4-1 and TRBJ2-1; 14 bases are a match to TRBD2. J was trimmed by 6 bases and V by 4 bases; bases with no gene match: 2. CDR1 and CDR2 from the germline V gene are MGHRA and YSYEKL. The CDR3 is made up of 15 amino acids. The CDR3, as DNA: TGCGCCAGCAGCCCCGGGACTAGCGGGAGCAATGAGCAGTTCTTC. Its translation: CASSPGTSGSNEQFF.

The gene calls are TRBV20-1 and TRBJ1-2, with D unclear. The CDR3 is made up of 11 amino acids. V lost 7 bases and J 8 bases, leaving 14 bases between the germline ends. The germline gives CDR1 DFQATT, CDR2 SNEGSKA (reference sequence). The CDR3 nucleotides are TGCAGTGTCAGAAACCTAGAAGGCTACACCTTC. This translates into CSVRNLEGYTF.

The rearrangement joins TRBV7-2 to TRBJ1-2, with no clear D. Germline CDR1 is SGHTA and CDR2 is FQGNSA. CDR3 length equals 14 residues. Trimming shortened V by 1 base and J by 5 bases, and 11 bases separated the two germline ends. CDR3 region: CASSLDGRNYGYTF. The CDR3 DNA is TGTGCCAGCAGCTTAGATGGCAGGAATTATGGCTACACCTTC.

The V and J genes are TRBV10-2 and TRBJ2-1, with D unclear. This CDR3 spans 15 amino acids. The V and J ends lost 3 bases and 7 bases respectively, with 16 bases between them. CDR1 is WSHSY, CDR2 SAAADI, per germline. The chain's CDR3 is CASSELDLARNEQFF. The CDR3 DNA reads TGCGCCAGCAGTGAACTCGACTTAGCAAGGAATGAGCAGTTCTTC.

V gene TRBV7-9 combines with J gene TRBJ2-1; D is possibly TRBD2 (5 bases). Trimming removed 5 bases from V and 7 bases from J, with 18 bases in between. Germline CDR1 reads SEHNR; CDR2 reads FQNEAQ (reference sequence). There are 15 residues in the CDR3. CDR3 in DNA: TGTGCCAGCAGCCAACAACAGCGCAGAGGGAATGAGCAGTTCTTC. Protein sequence: CASSQQQRRGNEQFF.